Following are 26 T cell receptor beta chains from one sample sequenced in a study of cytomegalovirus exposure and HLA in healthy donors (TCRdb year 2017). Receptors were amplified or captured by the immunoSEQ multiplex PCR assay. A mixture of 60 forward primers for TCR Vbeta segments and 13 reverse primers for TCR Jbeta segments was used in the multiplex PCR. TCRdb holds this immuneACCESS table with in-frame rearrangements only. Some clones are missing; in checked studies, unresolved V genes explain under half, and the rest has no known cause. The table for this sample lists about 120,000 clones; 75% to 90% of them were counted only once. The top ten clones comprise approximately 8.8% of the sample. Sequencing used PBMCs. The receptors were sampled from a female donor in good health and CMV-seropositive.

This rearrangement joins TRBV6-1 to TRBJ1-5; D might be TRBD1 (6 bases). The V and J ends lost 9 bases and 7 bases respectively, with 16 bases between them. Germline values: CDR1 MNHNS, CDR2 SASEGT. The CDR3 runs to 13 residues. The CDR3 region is CASSQGRGQPQHF. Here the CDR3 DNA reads TGTGCCAGTTCACAGGGTAGAGGGCAGCCCCAGCATTTT.

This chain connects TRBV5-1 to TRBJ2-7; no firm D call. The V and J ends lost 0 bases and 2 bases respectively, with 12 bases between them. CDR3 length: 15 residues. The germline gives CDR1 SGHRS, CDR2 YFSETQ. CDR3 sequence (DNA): TGCGCCAGCAGCTTGGGCCAGGCTACGACCTACGAGCAGTACTTC. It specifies CASSLGQATTYEQYF.

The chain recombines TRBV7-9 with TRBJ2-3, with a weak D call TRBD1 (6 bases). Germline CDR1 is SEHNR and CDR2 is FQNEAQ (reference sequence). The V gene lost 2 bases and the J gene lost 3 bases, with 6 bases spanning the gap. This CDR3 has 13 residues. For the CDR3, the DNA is TGTGCCAGCAGCTTACAGGGGACAGATACGCAGTATTTT. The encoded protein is CASSLQGTDTQYF.

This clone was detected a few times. The DNA for the CDR3 is TGTGCCAGCAGCTTAGAGAGCTATGGCTACACCTTC. This translates into CASSLESYGYTF. V gene TRBV7-9 combines with J gene TRBJ1-2, with no clear D. V was clipped by 1 base and J by 4 bases, with 4 bases between them. The V gene's germline CDR1 is SEHNR and CDR2 FQNEAQ (reference sequence). The CDR3 is 12 residues long. Complete variable domain (other parts from reference TRBV7-9 and TRBJ1-2): DTGVSQNPRHKITKRGQNVTFRCDPISEHNRLYWYRQTLGQGPEFLTYFQNEAQLEKSRLLSDRFSAERPKGSFSTLEIQRTEQGDSAMYLCASSLESYGYTFGSGTRLTVV.

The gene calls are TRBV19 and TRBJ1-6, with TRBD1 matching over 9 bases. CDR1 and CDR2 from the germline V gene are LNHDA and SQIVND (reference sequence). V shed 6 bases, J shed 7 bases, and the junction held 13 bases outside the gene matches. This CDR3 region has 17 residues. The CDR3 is CASSSRSRDRENSPLHF. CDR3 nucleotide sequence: TGTGCCAGTAGCTCGAGAAGCCGGGACAGGGAAAATTCACCCCTCCACTTT.

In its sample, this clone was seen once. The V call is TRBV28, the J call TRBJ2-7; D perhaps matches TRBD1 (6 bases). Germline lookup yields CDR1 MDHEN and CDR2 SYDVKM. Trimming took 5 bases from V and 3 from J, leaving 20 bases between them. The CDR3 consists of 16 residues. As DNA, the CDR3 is TGTGCCAGCAGTCCGGGCCGGGACAAATCCCTCTACGAGCAGTACTTC. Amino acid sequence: CASSPGRDKSLYEQYF.

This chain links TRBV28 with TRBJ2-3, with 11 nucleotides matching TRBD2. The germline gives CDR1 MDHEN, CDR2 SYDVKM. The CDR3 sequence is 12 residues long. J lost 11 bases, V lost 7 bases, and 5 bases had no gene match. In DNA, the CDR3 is TGTGCCAGCACTATTACTAGCGGGGGGCAGTATTTT. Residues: CASTITSGGQYF.

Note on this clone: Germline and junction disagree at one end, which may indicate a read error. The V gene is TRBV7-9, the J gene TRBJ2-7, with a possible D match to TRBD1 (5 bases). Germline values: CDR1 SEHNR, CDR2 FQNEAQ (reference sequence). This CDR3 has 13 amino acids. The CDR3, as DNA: TGTTCCAGCAGCTTGCCAGGGCCTTACGAGCAGTACTTC. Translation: CSSSLPGPYEQYF.

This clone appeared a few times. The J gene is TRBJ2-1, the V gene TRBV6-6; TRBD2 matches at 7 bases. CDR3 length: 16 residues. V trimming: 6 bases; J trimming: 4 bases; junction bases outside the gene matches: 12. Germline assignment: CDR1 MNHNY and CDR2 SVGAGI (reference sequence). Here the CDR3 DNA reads TGTGCCAGCAGCCGACCTGTGAGCGGGGAGTACAATGAGCAGTTCTTC. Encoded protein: CASSRPVSGEYNEQFF.

CDR3: CASSRLLGGSYNEQFF. DNA for the CDR3: TGCGCCAGCAGCCGGTTGTTGGGGGGGAGCTACAATGAGCAGTTCTTC. The chain has TRBV5-1 and TRBJ2-1; 7 bases are shared with TRBD2. From germline, CDR1 is SGHRS and CDR2 YFSETQ. This CDR3 is 16 amino acids long. The trim removed 4 bases at V and 3 bases at J, leaving 10 bases unmatched.

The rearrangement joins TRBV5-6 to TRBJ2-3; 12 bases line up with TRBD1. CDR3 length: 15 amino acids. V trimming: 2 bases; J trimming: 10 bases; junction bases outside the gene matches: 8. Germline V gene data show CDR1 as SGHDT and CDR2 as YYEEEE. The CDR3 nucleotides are TGTGCCAGCAGCTTTACCGGGACAGGGGGCTCTCCGCAGTATTTT. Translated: CASSFTGTGGSPQYF.

CDR3 sequence reads: CATSRDLAGNTEAFF. For the CDR3, the DNA is TGTGCCACCAGCAGAGATTTGGCAGGGAACACTGAAGCTTTCTTT. J is TRBJ1-1 and V is TRBV15; D unclear. The CDR3 length is 15 residues. V was shortened by 0 bases and J by 1 base, with 9 bases between the two germline ends. The germline CDR1 and CDR2 sequences are LNHNV and YYDKDF (reference sequence). Drawing the rest from reference TRBV15 and TRBJ1-1, the complete variable domain is DAMVIQNPRYQVTQFGKPVTLSCSQTLNHNVMYWYQQKSSQAPKLLFHYYDKDFNNEADTPDNFQSRRPNTSFCFLDIRSPGLGDTAMYLCATSRDLAGNTEAFFGQGTRLTVV.

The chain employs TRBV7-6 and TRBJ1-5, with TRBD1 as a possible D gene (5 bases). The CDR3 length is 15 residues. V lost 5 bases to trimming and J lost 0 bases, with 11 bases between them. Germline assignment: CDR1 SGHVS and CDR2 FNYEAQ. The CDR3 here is CASSPTANSNQPQHF. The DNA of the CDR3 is TGTGCCAGCAGCCCGACAGCGAATAGCAATCAGCCCCAGCATTTT.

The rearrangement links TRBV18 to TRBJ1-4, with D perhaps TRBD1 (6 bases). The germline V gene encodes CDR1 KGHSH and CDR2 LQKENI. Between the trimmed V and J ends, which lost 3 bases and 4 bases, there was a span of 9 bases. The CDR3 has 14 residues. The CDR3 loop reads CASSPDSFNEKLFF. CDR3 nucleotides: TGTGCCAGCTCACCGGACAGCTTTAATGAAAAACTGTTTTTT.

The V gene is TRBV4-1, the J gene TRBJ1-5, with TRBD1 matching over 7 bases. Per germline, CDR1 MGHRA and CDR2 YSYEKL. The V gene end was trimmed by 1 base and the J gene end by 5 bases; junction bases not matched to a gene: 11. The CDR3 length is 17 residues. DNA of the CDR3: TGCGCCAGCAGCCAAGCGGGGCTCGGGCAGGGGGATCAGCCCCAGCATTTT. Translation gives CASSQAGLGQGDQPQHF.

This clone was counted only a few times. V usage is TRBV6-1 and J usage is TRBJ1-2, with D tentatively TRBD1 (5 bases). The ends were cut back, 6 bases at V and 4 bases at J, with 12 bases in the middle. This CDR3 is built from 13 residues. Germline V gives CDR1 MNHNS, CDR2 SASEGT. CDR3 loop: CASRARVGYGYTF. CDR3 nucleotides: TGTGCCAGCAGGGCCAGGGTCGGCTATGGCTACACCTTC.

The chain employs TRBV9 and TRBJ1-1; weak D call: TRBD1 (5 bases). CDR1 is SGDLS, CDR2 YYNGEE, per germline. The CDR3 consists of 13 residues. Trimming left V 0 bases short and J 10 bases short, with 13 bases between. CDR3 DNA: TGTGCCAGCAGCGTAGTTGAAGGGGCGGTAGCTTTCTTT. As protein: CASSVVEGAVAFF. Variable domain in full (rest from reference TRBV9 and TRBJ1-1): DSGVTQTPKHLITATGQRVTLRCSPRSGDLSVYWYQQSLDQGLQFLIQYYNGEERAKGNILERFSAQQFPDLHSELNLSSLELGDSALYFCASSVVEGAVAFFGQGTRLTVV.

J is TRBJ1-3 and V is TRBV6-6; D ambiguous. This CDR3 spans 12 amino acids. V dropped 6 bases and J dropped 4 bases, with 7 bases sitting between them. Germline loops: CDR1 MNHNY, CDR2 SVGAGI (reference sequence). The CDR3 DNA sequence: TGTGCCAGCAGCAATCGGGGAAACACCATATATTTT. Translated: CASSNRGNTIYF.

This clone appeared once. CDR3 loop: CAISEGREYGELFF. The CDR3 DNA is TGTGCCATCAGTGAGGGCAGGGAATACGGGGAGCTGTTTTTT. The V gene is TRBV10-3, the J gene TRBJ2-2, with TRBD1 as a possible D gene (5 bases). Germline V gene data show CDR1 as ENHRY and CDR2 as SYGVKD. The CDR3 sequence is 14 residues long. Deletions cut 2 bases from V and 7 bases from J, with 11 bases between.

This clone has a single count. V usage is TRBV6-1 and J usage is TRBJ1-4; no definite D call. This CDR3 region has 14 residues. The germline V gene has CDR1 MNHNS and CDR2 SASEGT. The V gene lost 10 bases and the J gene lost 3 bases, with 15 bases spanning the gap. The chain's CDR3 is CATYNPLSNEKLFF. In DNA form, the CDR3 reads TGTGCCACCTATAACCCGCTCTCTAATGAAAAACTGTTTTTT.

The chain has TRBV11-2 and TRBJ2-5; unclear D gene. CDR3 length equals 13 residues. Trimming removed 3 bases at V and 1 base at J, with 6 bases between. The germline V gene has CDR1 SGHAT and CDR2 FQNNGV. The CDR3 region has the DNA TGTGCCAGCAGCTTTGTGAGCCAAGAGACCCAGTACTTC. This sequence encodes CASSFVSQETQYF.

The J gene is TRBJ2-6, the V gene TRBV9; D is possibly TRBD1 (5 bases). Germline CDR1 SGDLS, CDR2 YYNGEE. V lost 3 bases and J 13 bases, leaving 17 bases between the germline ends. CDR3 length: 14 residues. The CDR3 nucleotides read TGTGCCAGCAGCGGAACCCGGACAAGCCTTGTCCTGACTTTC. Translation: CASSGTRTSLVLTF.

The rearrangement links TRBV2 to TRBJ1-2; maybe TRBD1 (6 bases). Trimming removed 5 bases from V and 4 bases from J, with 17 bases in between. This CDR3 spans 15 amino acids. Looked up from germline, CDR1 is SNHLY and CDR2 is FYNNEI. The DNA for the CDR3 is TGTGCCAGCAGTTTTGCACGGGACACCACCTATGGCTACACCTTC. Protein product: CASSFARDTTYGYTF.

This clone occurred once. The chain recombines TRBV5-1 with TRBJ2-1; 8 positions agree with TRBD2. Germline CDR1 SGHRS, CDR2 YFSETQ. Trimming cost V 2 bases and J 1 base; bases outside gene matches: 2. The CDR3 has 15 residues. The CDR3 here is CASSFGGESYNEQFF. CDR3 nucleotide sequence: TGCGCCAGCAGCTTCGGGGGGGAGTCCTACAATGAGCAGTTCTTC.

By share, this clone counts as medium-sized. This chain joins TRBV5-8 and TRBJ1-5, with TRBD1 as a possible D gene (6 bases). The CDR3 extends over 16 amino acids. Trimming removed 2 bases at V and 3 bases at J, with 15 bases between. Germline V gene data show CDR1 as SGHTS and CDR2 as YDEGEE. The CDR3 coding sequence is TGTGCCAGCAGCTTCTCACGGGACACCTCCAATCAGCCCCAGCATTTT. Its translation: CASSFSRDTSNQPQHF. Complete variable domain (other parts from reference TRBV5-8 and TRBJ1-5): EAGVTQSPTHLIKTRGQQATLRCSPISGHTSVYWYQQALGLGLQFLLWYDEGEERNRGNFPPRFSGRQFPNYSSELNVNALELEDSALYLCASSFSRDTSNQPQHFGDGTRLSIL.

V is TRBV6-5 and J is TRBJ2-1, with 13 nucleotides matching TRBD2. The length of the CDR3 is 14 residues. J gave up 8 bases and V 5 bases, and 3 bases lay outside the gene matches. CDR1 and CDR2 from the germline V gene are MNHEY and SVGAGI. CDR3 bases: TGTGCCAGCAGTACTAGCGGGGGGGTATATGAGCAGTTCTTC. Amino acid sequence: CASSTSGGVYEQFF.